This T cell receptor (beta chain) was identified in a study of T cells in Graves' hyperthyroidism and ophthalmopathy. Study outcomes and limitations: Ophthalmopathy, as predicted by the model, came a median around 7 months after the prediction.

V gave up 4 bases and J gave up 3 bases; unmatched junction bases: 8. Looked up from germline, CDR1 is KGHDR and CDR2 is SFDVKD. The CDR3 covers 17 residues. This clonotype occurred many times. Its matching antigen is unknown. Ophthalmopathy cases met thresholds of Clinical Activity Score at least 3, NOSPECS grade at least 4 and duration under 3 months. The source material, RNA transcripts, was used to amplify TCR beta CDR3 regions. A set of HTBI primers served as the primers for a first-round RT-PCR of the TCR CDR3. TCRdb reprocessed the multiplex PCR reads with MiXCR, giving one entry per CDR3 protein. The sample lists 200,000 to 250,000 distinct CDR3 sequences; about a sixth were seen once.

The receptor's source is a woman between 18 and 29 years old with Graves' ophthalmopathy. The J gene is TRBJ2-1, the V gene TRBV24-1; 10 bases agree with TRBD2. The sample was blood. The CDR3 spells CATSDPSASGGYNEQFF. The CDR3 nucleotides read TGTGCCACCAGTGACCCCTCTGCTAGCGGGGGCTACAATGAGCAGTTCTTC.